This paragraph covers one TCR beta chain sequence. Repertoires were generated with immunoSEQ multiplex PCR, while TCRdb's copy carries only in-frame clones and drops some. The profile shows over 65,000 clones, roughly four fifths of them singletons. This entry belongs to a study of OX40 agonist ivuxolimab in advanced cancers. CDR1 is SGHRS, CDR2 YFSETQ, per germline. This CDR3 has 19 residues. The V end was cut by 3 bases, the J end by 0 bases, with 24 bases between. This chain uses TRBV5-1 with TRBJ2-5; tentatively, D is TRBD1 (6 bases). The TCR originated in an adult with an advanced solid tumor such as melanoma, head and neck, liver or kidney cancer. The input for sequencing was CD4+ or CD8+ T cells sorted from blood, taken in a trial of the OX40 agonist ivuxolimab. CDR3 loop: CASSWYWAQGKRYQETQYF. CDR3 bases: TGCGCCAGCAGCTGGTATTGGGCGCAGGGGAAAAGGTACCAAGAGACCCAGTACTTC.